The following is a T cell receptor (beta chain) sequence with its context. Antigen specificity is unknown. The assay was immunoSEQ multiplex PCR, and TCRdb's table has in-frame clones only and misses some. The sample contains 90,000 to 100,000 clones, 70% to 90% of which appear only once. This entry is derived from a study of T cell responses to AZD1222 COVID-19 vaccine. Study summary: Second-dose intervals near 4 or 12 weeks were combined. Overall study findings and caveats: Repertoire sampling occurred only after the peak T cell response. Only five or six people who got AZD1222 tested seropositive at baseline. In a largely white British group with more females than males, clonal diversity was possibly underestimated.

The CDR3 covers 13 residues. V was trimmed by 5 bases and J by 4 bases, leaving 12 bases between them. From germline, CDR1 is SGHNT and CDR2 YYREEE (reference sequence). This chain links TRBV5-4 with TRBJ1-1; D is unclear. The source of this sequence is an adult in good health. The sample here was peripheral blood, taken on day 0 of AZD1222 vaccination. The DNA of the CDR3 is TGTGCCAGCAGTCTGGAGCCGGGCACTGAAGCTTTCTTT. It specifies CASSLEPGTEAFF.